Listed below are T cell receptor beta chains from one sample, sequenced in a study of cytomegalovirus exposure and HLA in healthy donors. TCRdb's table, derived via immunoSEQ multiplex PCR, lists solely in-frame clones and lacks some. The sample holds approximately 61,000 clones; about 81% are singletons and the top ten take roughly half. The specimen was PBMCs. Receptors originate from a man aged 45-60 years in good health and CMV-seropositive. Each CDR3 is given with its conserved first and last residue. Fields, in order: V gene, J gene, clone size, CDR3 length, D gene, CDR3 DNA, CDR3 protein. The D gene is left open where the match is weak. Expanded clones are given a class, and other clones once, few, many or no size at all.

V: TRBV7-9; J: TRBJ2-4; size: few; length: 16; D: NA; DNA: TGTGCCAGCAGCACCACCACGGCAGGGGCCAAAAACATTCAGTACTTC; CDR3: CASSTTTAGAKNIQYF
V: TRBV7-8; J: TRBJ1-2; size: few; length: 14; D: NA; DNA: TGTGCCAGCAGCTTATTCGGGTTTATCTATGGCTACACCTTC; CDR3: CASSLFGFIYGYTF
V: TRBV10-3; J: TRBJ2-1; size: NA; length: 16; D: TRBD2; DNA: TGTGCCATCAGTGATCAAACTAGCGGGGGTAACAATGAGCAGTTCTTC; CDR3: CAISDQTSGGNNEQFF
V: TRBV9; J: TRBJ2-3; size: once; length: 15; D: NA; DNA: TGTGCCAGCAGCTACTCCGGGGGAAGCACAGATACGCAGTATTTT; CDR3: CASSYSGGSTDTQYF
V: TRBV27; J: TRBJ2-7; size: NA; length: 15; D: TRBD1; DNA: TGTGCCAGCAGCTCGCGAGGGACAGGGATCCGCGAGCAGTACTTC; CDR3: CASSSRGTGIREQYF
V: TRBV7-2; J: TRBJ2-7; size: NA; length: 17; D: TRBD2; DNA: TGTGCCAGCAGCTTAGGACTAGCGGGAGCCCCGCAGGGCGAGCAGTACTTC; CDR3: CASSLGLAGAPQGEQYF
V: TRBV4-3; J: TRBJ2-1; size: NA; length: 17; D: NA; DNA: TGCGCCACCAGCCAAGATATGATAGTAATCATCTACAATGAGCAGTTCTTC; CDR3: CATSQDMIVIIYNEQFF
V: TRBV6-6; J: TRBJ2-3; size: NA; length: 12; D: NA; DNA: TGTGCCAGCAGTTATTCTCCAGATACGCAGTATTTT; CDR3: CASSYSPDTQYF
V: TRBV6-6; J: TRBJ1-5; size: NA; length: 11; D: NA; DNA: TGTGCCAGCGGCCGGGTCGAGCCCCAGCATTTT; CDR3: CASGRVEPQHF
V: TRBV7-3; J: TRBJ2-2; size: NA; length: 14; D: NA; DNA: TGTGCCAGCAGCTTAACGGGGAGGTCCGGGGAGCTGTTTTTT; CDR3: CASSLTGRSGELFF
V: TRBV14; J: TRBJ2-3; size: NA; length: 16; D: TRBD1; DNA: TGTGCCAGCAGCCAAAAGGGACAGCTATCCACAGATACGCAGTATTTT; CDR3: CASSQKGQLSTDTQYF
V: TRBV29-1; J: TRBJ2-3; size: few; length: 12; D: NA; DNA: TGCAGCGTTGATACGGGGACAGATACGCAGTATTTT; CDR3: CSVDTGTDTQYF
V: TRBV28; J: TRBJ1-4; size: NA; length: 14; D: TRBD1; DNA: TGTGCCAGCAGTCCCGGACAGGGGATTGGAAAACTGTTTTTT; CDR3: CASSPGQGIGKLFF
V: TRBV13; J: TRBJ2-7; size: NA; length: 13; D: NA; DNA: TGTGCCAGCAGAAAAACACAGGGCGGCGAGCAGTCCTTC; CDR3: CASRKTQGGEQSF
V: TRBV7-2; J: TRBJ2-2; size: NA; length: 17; D: TRBD1; DNA: TGTGCCAGCAGCCAACGAGGGACAGGGGACAACACCGGGGAGCTGTTTTTT; CDR3: CASSQRGTGDNTGELFF
V: TRBV5-5; J: TRBJ2-7; size: NA; length: 17; D: TRBD1; DNA: TGTGCCAGCAGCTCAGATACCGGGACAGCCACTTACTACGAGCAGTACTTC; CDR3: CASSSDTGTATYYEQYF
V: TRBV9; J: TRBJ2-5; size: few; length: 13; D: NA; DNA: TGTGCCAGCAGCGTTGGCGGGAAAGAGACCCAGTACTTC; CDR3: CASSVGGKETQYF
V: TRBV19; J: TRBJ1-5; size: NA; length: 15; D: NA; DNA: TGTGCCAGTAGTATAGAGGGGCGTGACAATCAGCCCCAGCATTTT; CDR3: CASSIEGRDNQPQHF
V: TRBV5-1; J: TRBJ2-2; size: NA; length: 14; D: TRBD1; DNA: TGCGCCAGCAATCGGGACAGGGGCACCGGGGAGCTGTTTTTT; CDR3: CASNRDRGTGELFF
V: TRBV7-9; J: TRBJ1-1; size: NA; length: 15; D: TRBD1; DNA: TGTGCCAGCAGCTCTAGGGACAGGGGGAACACTGAAGCTTTCTTT; CDR3: CASSSRDRGNTEAFF
V: TRBV12-5; J: TRBJ1-3; size: NA; length: 15; D: TRBD1; DNA: TGTGCTAGTGGACAAACCGGGACAGGGAGAAACACCATATATTTT; CDR3: CASGQTGTGRNTIYF
V: TRBV27; J: TRBJ2-5; size: NA; length: 16; D: NA; DNA: TGTGCCAGCAGTTTATTAGGAGGTCCCACCCAAGAGACCCAGTACTTC; CDR3: CASSLLGGPTQETQYF
V: TRBV5-1; J: TRBJ2-7; size: NA; length: 14; D: NA; DNA: TGCGCCAGCAGCTTGCGCTCCGGGAAGTACGAGCAGTACTTC; CDR3: CASSLRSGKYEQYF
V: TRBV28; J: TRBJ2-7; size: NA; length: 12; D: TRBD1; DNA: TGTGCCAGCTCACAGGGGGCTTACGAGCAGTACTTC; CDR3: CASSQGAYEQYF
V: TRBV4-2; J: TRBJ1-2; size: NA; length: 15; D: TRBD1; DNA: TGTGCCAGCAGCAAAGTAGACAGGGAGAGGGATGGCTACACCTTC; CDR3: CASSKVDRERDGYTF
V: TRBV19; J: TRBJ2-3; size: NA; length: 15; D: TRBD2; DNA: TGTGCCAGTAGTACTAGCGGGAGTGGCACAGATACGCAGTATTTT; CDR3: CASSTSGSGTDTQYF